This entry is about one TCR beta chain. Its antigen remains unknown. The data originate from a study of cytomegalovirus exposure and HLA in healthy donors. General study findings and limits: Indistinguishable V segments such as TRBV6-2 and TRBV6-3 were excluded. A later analysis found common viral pathogens apparently linked to several of the most significant clusters. Other equally common chains were less clonally expanded than HLA-associated TCR beta chains, a later analysis showed.

PCR amplification relied on 60 Vbeta primers (plus 13 Jbeta primers). Profiled with immunoSEQ multiplex PCR; TCRdb holds only in-frame clones, not every one. This sample has more than 150,000 clones, with around 80% found just once. The CDR3 is made up of 17 amino acids. The junction had 9 bases not matched to a gene; V was cut back by 1 base and J by 5 bases. CDR1 and CDR2 from the germline V gene are SGHTA and FQGNSA. Material: PBMCs. The receptor was isolated from a man aged 18 to 35 in good health and CMV-seronegative. The genes are TRBV7-2 and TRBJ2-1; 9 bases line up with TRBD2. The CDR3 DNA follows: TGTGCCAGCAGCTTAGAGTCGGGGCGGGGGGGGAACAATGAGCAGTTCTTC. Its translation is CASSLESGRGGNNEQFF. The complete variable domain, with remaining parts taken from reference TRBV7-2 and TRBJ2-1, reads GAGVSQSPSNKVTEKGKDVELRCDPISGHTALYWYRQSLGQGLEFLIYFQGNSAPDKSGLPSDRFSAERTGGSVSTLTIQRTQQEDSAVYLCASSLESGRGGNNEQFFGPGTRLTVL.